This TCR beta chain derives from a study of T cell repertoires in cytomegalovirus infection. At the level of the study: Used in the study were CMV epitopes, some recently identified and HLA-C-restricted, others well-studied and HLA-B-restricted. Study conclusions and caveats: Dominating the ex vivo response were TCR beta clonotypes that were CMV-specific and HLA-C-restricted.

Trimming left V 10 bases short and J 1 base short, with 19 bases between. The germline V gene encodes CDR1 SNHLY and CDR2 FYNNEI. CDR3 length: 15 residues. MiXCR, applied by TCRdb to the reads, yields one record per CDR3 protein. Among around 800,000 distinct CDR3 sequences listed, approximately 30% were seen once. Notes on this clonotype: The antigen remains undetermined.

The material was cultured CD8+ T cells from PBMCs, obtained from culture after CMV antigen stimulation. This sequence was found in a human donor in good health (CMV status not recorded). Some clones in this sample may be carry-over from other donors' samples. This chain uses TRBV2 with TRBJ1-1; D is undetermined. CDR3 DNA: TGTGCCATCGACCCAAGAATAGTTAGGAACACTGAAGCTTTCTTT. Amino acid sequence: CAIDPRIVRNTEAFF.